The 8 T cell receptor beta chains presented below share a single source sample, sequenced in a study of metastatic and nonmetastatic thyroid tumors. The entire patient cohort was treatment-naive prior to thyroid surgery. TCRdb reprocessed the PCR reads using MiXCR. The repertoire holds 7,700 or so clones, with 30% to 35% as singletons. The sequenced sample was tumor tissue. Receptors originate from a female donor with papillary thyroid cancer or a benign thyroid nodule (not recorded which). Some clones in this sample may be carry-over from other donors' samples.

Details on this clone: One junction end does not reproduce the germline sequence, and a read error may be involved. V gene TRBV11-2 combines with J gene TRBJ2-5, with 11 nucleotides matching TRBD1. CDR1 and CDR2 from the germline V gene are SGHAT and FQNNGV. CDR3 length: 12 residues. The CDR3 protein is CASILGQGAGSF. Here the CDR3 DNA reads TGTGCCAGCATCTTAGGACAGGGGGCAGGCAGCTTC. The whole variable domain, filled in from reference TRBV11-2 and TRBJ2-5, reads EAGVAQSPRYKIIEKRQSVAFWCNPISGHATLYWYQQILGQGPKLLIQFQNNGVVDDSQLPKDRFSAERLKGVDSTLKIQPAKLEDSAVYLCASILGQGAGSFGPGTRLLVL.

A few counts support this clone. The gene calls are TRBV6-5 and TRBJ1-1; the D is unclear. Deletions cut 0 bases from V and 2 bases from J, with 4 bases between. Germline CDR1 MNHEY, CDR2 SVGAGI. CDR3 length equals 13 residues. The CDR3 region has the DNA TGTGCCAGCAGTTACTCGAAAAACACTGAAGCTTTCTTT. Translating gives CASSYSKNTEAFF.

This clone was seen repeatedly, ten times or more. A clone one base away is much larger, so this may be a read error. CDR3 sequence (DNA): TGTGCCTCCCGCAGACTAGCGTCGAGCAATGAGCAGTTCTTC. Protein product: CASRRLASSNEQFF. V usage is TRBV2 and J usage is TRBJ2-1, with TRBD2 matching 8 bases. V shed 11 bases, J shed 6 bases, and the junction held 12 bases outside the gene matches. The CDR3 has 14 amino acids. Germline values: CDR1 SNHLY, CDR2 FYNNEI.

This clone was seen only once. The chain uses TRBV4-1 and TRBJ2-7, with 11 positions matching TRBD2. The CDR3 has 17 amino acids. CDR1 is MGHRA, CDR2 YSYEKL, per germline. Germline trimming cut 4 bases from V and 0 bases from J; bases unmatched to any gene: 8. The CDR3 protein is CASSRPGLAGSSYEQYF. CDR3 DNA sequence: TGCGCCAGCAGCCGACCTGGACTAGCGGGTTCCTCCTACGAGCAGTACTTC.

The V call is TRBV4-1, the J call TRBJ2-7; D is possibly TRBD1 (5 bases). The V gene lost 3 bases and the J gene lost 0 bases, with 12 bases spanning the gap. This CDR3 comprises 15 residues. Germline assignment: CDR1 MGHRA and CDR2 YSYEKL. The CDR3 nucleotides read TGCGCCAGCAGCCAGAACAGGTCAAGCTCCTACGAGCAGTACTTC. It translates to CASSQNRSSSYEQYF.

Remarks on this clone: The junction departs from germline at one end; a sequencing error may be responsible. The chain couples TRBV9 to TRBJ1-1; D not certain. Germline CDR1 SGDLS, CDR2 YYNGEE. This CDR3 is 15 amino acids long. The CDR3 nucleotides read TGTGGCAACAGCGTCTTAGGCCAGCCGAACACTGACGCTTTCTTT. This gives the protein CGNSVLGQPNTDAFF.

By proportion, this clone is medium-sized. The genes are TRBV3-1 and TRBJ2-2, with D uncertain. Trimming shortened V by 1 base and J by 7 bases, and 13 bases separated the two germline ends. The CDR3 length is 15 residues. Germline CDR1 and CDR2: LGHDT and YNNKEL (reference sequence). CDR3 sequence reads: CASSQVYRTSGELFF. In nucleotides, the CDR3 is TGTGCCAGCAGCCAAGTATATAGGACCAGCGGGGAGCTGTTTTTT.

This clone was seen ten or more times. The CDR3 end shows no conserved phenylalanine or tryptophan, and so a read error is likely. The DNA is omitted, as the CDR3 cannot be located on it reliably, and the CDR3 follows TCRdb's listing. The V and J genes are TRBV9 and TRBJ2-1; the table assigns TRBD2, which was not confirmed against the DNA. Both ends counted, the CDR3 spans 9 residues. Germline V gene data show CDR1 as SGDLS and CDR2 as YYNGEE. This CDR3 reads CASSAGLAG.